Each of the 2 T cell receptor beta chains below was sequenced from the same sample in a study of blood T cells in healthy people across ages (dated by TCRdb to the mid-2010s). Library generation was performed with 5' RACE. Data came from an Illumina HiSeq 2500. The second PCR ran for roughly 7 to 11 cycles and used a J-beta primer mix along with a sample-barcoded 5' primer. Starting from the raw public reads, TCRdb applied fastp trimming at Q25, assembled clones with MiXCR and retained in-frame beta chains. Rows merge per CDR3 protein into single entries with the most common DNA and genes. Recorded for this sample are 1.5 million to 2 million distinct CDR3 sequences; 49% of them occurred a single time. 2.1% of the sample goes to the ten largest clones. The material sequenced was blood. Receptor source: a woman aged 40 to 50 in good health.

This clonotype came up a few times. V and J are TRBV7-2 and TRBJ2-1; D not certain. Per germline, CDR1 SGHTA and CDR2 FQGNSA. V lost 1 base and J lost 6, with 10 bases in between. The CDR3 length is 14 residues. The chain's CDR3 is CASSLVGQANEQFF. The CDR3 coding sequence is TGTGCCAGCAGCTTAGTTGGTCAGGCCAATGAGCAGTTCTTC.

The rearrangement joins TRBV28 to TRBJ2-1; D is unclear. V lost 5 bases and J lost 8, with 10 bases in between. Germline CDR1 reads MDHEN; CDR2 reads SYDVKM. CDR3 length: 12 residues. CDR3 region: CASSPQTYEQFF. The CDR3 nucleotides read TGTGCCAGCAGTCCTCAGACCTATGAGCAGTTCTTC. Together with reference TRBV28 and TRBJ2-1, the CDR3 gives the full variable domain: DVKVTQSSRYLVKRTGEKVFLECVQDMDHENMFWYRQDPGLGLRLIYFSYDVKMKEKGDIPEGYSVSREKKERFSLILESASTNQTSMYLCASSPQTYEQFFGPGTRLTVL.